Listed here are 9 T cell receptor beta chains from one sample, sequenced in a study of regulatory T cells in long-lasting Graves disease. Described time point: newly diagnosed GD, antithyroid drugs for less than 3 months. The TCR library was made from RNA extracted from PBMCs. Arm-PCR of CDR3 regions with iRepertoire HTBI primers generated TCR beta libraries. TCRdb re-called the multiplex PCR reads through MiXCR, storing one row per CDR3 protein. The sample holds about 320,000 distinct CDR3 sequences, about 20% seen once. The specimen was peripheral blood mononuclear cells (PBMCs), collected at new diagnosis, from a patient treated with antithyroid drugs. Receptors were obtained from a female donor with Graves disease.

Many counts were recorded for this clonotype. V and J are TRBV12-3 or TRBV12-4 and TRBJ1-2; D remains ambiguous. CDR3 length: 15 residues. V was pared by 6 bases and J by 2 bases, with 16 bases between. CDR3 region: CASRIRNHINYGYTF. The CDR3 DNA follows: TGTGCCAGCAGAATAAGGAACCACATAAACTATGGCTACACCTTC.

This chain connects TRBV29-1 to TRBJ2-2; D remains unclear. Germline V lookup: CDR1 SQVTM, CDR2 ANQGSEA. This CDR3 is built from 13 residues. V lost 3 bases and J lost 1, with 6 bases in between. CDR3 coding DNA: TGCAGCGTTGACGCCGGGAACACCGGGGAGCTGTTTTTT. Amino acids: CSVDAGNTGELFF.

V gene TRBV7-9 combines with J gene TRBJ2-2; 10 positions agree with TRBD2. CDR3 size: 16 residues. Looked up from germline, CDR1 is SEHNR and CDR2 is FQNEAQ (reference sequence). J lost 1 base, V lost 8 bases, and 7 bases had no gene match. As DNA, the CDR3 is TGTGCCAGCGAAGTACTAGCGGGACTGAACACCGGGGAGCTGTTTTTT. Amino acid sequence: CASEVLAGLNTGELFF. The full variable domain, with the rest looked up from reference TRBV7-9 and TRBJ2-2, is DTGVSQNPRHKITKRGQNVTFRCDPISEHNRLYWYRQTLGQGPEFLTYFQNEAQLEKSRLLSDRFSAERPKGSFSTLEIQRTEQGDSAMYLCASEVLAGLNTGELFFGEGSRLTVL.

V is TRBV20-1 and J is TRBJ1-2; D unresolved. The V gene's germline CDR1 is DFQATT and CDR2 SNEGSKA (reference sequence). The CDR3 covers 13 residues. V was clipped by 0 bases and J by 7 bases, with 12 bases between them. The CDR3 loop is CSAREEVGSGYTF. In nucleotides, the CDR3 is TGCAGTGCTAGAGAGGAGGTGGGAAGTGGCTACACCTTC.

This clonotype was detected many times. CDR3 DNA sequence: TGTGCCAGCTCACCTCCCGGGACAGCTGACTTCTCCTACGAGCAGTACTTC. It specifies CASSPPGTADFSYEQYF. The gene calls are TRBV18 and TRBJ2-7; the match to TRBD1 covers 7 bases. This CDR3 has 17 amino acids. V lost 3 bases to trimming and J lost 0 bases; unmatched junction nucleotides: 11. Germline-derived CDR1 and CDR2 are KGHSH and LQKENI.

A remark on this clonotype: Being one base from a much bigger clone, this may be a read error. The chain combines TRBV20-1 with TRBJ1-3; no reliable D call. CDR1 and CDR2 from the germline V gene are DFQATT and SNEGSKA (reference sequence). The CDR3 spans 13 residues. CDR3 protein: CSASLVTGSTIYF. DNA for the CDR3: TGCAGTGCTAGTCTGGTGACTGGAAGCACCATATATTTT.

This clonotype has at least ten counts. The chain couples TRBV19 to TRBJ1-1; no clear D. V lost 7 bases and J 1 base, leaving 4 bases between the germline ends. Germline CDR1 is LNHDA and CDR2 is SQIVND (reference sequence). This CDR3 has 11 amino acids. The CDR3 protein is CASNWNTEAFF. In nucleotides, the CDR3 is TGTGCCAGTAACTGGAACACTGAAGCTTTCTTT.

Many counts were recorded for this clonotype. This rearrangement joins TRBV2 to TRBJ2-3; the D is unclear. Germline values: CDR1 SNHLY, CDR2 FYNNEI. V was pared by 6 bases and J by 4 bases, with 17 bases between. This CDR3 comprises 15 residues. In DNA form, the CDR3 reads TGTGCCAGCAGGCCCACCATCGGCCGATCAGATACGCAGTATTTT. It is translated as CASRPTIGRSDTQYF.

The V call is TRBV4-1, the J call TRBJ2-2; no clear D gene. Trimming removed 3 bases at V and 2 bases at J, with 10 bases between. Germline CDR1 MGHRA, CDR2 YSYEKL. There are 15 residues in the CDR3. The CDR3 region is CASSHRASNTGELFF. The CDR3 nucleotides are TGCGCCAGCAGCCACCGGGCTAGTAACACCGGGGAGCTGTTTTTT.